This T cell receptor beta chain was recovered during a study of T cell repertoires in cytomegalovirus infection. About the study: From public TCR beta signatures came an indication of both CMV infection and matching HLA type.

Between the trimmed V and J ends, which lost 0 bases and 2 bases, there was a span of 11 bases. The length of the CDR3 is 16 residues. Germline CDR1 reads MNHEY; CDR2 reads SMNVEV (reference sequence). As to this clonotype: No antigen is known for it.

TCRdb re-derived calls from the reads in MiXCR, one entry per CDR3 protein. The sample lists 250,000 or so distinct CDR3 sequences, over 15% occurring once. Findings of the study overall: The study identified carriers of CMV plus the relevant HLA from cumulative public TCR beta family frequency. CMV-specific HLA-C-restricted TCR beta clonotypes dominated the ex vivo response.

The sequenced sample consisted of CD8+ T cells from PBMCs. The TCR was taken from a human donor in good health (CMV status not recorded). Some clones in this sample may be carry-over from other donors' samples. The rearrangement uses TRBV27 and TRBJ1-5; weak D call: TRBD1 (6 bases). CDR3 sequence reads: CASSLSGAFGNQPQHF. CDR3 DNA sequence: TGTGCCAGCAGTTTATCGGGGGCATTCGGCAATCAGCCCCAGCATTTT.